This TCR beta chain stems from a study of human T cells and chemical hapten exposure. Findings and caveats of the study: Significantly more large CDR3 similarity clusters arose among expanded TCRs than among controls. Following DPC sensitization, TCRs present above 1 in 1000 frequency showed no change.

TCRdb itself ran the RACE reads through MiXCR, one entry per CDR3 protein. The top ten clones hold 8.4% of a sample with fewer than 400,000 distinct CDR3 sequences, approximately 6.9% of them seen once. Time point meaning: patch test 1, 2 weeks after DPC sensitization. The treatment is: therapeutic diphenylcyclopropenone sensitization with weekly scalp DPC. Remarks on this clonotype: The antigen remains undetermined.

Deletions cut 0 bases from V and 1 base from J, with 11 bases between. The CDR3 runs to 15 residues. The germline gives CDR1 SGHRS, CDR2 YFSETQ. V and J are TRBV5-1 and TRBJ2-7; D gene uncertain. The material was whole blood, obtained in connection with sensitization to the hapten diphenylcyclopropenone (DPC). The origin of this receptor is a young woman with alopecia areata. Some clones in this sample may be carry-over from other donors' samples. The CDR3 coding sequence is TGCGCCAGCAGCTTGGTGTCGCCAGGATCCTACGAGCAGTACTTC. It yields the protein CASSLVSPGSYEQYF.